This T cell receptor (beta chain) stems from a study of PD-L1 blockade in urothelial cancer. The CDR3 loop spans 16 amino acids. Germline V gene data show CDR1 as MDHEN and CDR2 as SYDVKM. The V and J ends lost 7 bases and 10 bases respectively, with 25 bases between them. Sequencing was performed with immunoSEQ multiplex PCR; in TCRdb, only in-frame clones are kept and a portion is missing. The sample carries around 120,000 clones, roughly 91% recorded once. Time point given: peripheral blood 6 weeks after treatment start. The source of this sequence is a man aged 55-75 years with urothelial cancer. The chain links TRBV28 to TRBJ1-4; a possible D gene is TRBD1 (5 bases). The sample was PBMCs, taken around atezolizumab (anti-PD-L1) treatment. CDR3 DNA: TGTGCCAGCATGCAGTGGGGGGGAGATGACATGGGAAAACTGTTTTTT. It specifies CASMQWGGDDMGKLFF.